The 19 T cell receptor beta chains in this list originate from one sample, sequenced in a study of long-term antiretroviral therapy in people with HIV (dated by TCRdb to between 2022 and 2023). The immunoSEQ hsTCRB v3.0 assay was used at survey level resolution to sequence the TRB variable region. Entries here come from immuneACCESS through TCRdb and include only in-frame sequences with V and J called. Some clones fail to appear in such tables; in the studies checked, an unresolved V gene covers under half of the shortfall, and the cause of the remainder is unknown. Across this sample there are about 29,000 clones, with 70% to 90% seen only once. Around 6.8% of the sample is in the top ten clones. The sample in question was unsorted PBMCs, obtained approximately 5 years before starting antiretroviral therapy. The receptor set was obtained from a man aged 50 to 59 with HIV.

The chain couples TRBV7-9 to TRBJ2-3; D is unclear. Trimming took off 5 bases at V and 2 bases at J, with 14 bases between the two ends. Germline V gene sequence: CDR1 SEHNR, CDR2 FQNEAQ (reference sequence). The CDR3 is made up of 15 amino acids. Written as DNA, the CDR3 is TGTGCCAGCAGCCTATCTAGAGGCCCCACAGATACGCAGTATTTT. Its protein is CASSLSRGPTDTQYF.

On this clone: This CDR3 is also generated by other DNA sequences in the sample. CDR3 region: CASSLEDYGYTF. The CDR3 DNA reads TGCGCCAGCTCGCTCGAGGACTATGGCTACACCTTC. The chain combines TRBV5-1 with TRBJ1-2; D not resolved. Trimming stripped 7 bases from V and 3 bases from J, with 10 bases between. The germline CDR1 and CDR2 sequences are SGHRS and YFSETQ. The CDR3 has 12 amino acids.

This clone appeared once. This chain links TRBV28 with TRBJ1-3; D is perhaps TRBD1 (5 bases). Trimming took off 2 bases at V and 2 bases at J, with 10 bases between the two ends. CDR1 is MDHEN, CDR2 SYDVKM, per germline. The CDR3 is 15 residues long. The CDR3 DNA sequence: TGTGCCAGCAGTTTACTACCGGGACCTGGAAACACCATATATTTT. This translates into CASSLLPGPGNTIYF.

The chain employs TRBV7-2 and TRBJ1-4; D is unclear. The ends were cut back, 5 bases at V and 7 bases at J, with 11 bases in the middle. This CDR3 has 13 amino acids. The germline gives CDR1 SGHTA, CDR2 FQGNSA. The CDR3 region has the DNA TGTGCCAGCAGCCCGGAGAGGTTTGAAAAACTGTTTTTT. This gives the protein CASSPERFEKLFF.

This clone has only a few counts. The V call is TRBV7-9, the J call TRBJ2-7; D not resolved. Germline lookup yields CDR1 SEHNR and CDR2 FQNEAQ (reference sequence). V gave up 0 bases and J gave up 4 bases, with 19 bases separating them. The CDR3 is 17 amino acids. Here the CDR3 DNA reads TGTGCCAGCAGCTTAGCCCCTCCCTCAGGTGGCCTGTACGAGCAGTACTTC. It translates to CASSLAPPSGGLYEQYF.

V gene TRBV7-9 combines with J gene TRBJ2-7, with D perhaps matching TRBD1 (5 bases). Germline CDR1 SEHNR, CDR2 FQNEAQ (reference sequence). The ends were cut back, 1 base at V and 2 bases at J, with 9 bases in the middle. The CDR3 runs 14 residues. The chain's CDR3 is CASSLETVTYEQYF. The DNA for the CDR3 is TGTGCCAGCAGCTTAGAGACAGTGACCTACGAGCAGTACTTC.

This sequence joins TRBV27 and TRBJ2-3; D gene uncertain. This CDR3 has 13 amino acids. Germline-derived CDR1 and CDR2 are MNHEY and SMNVEV (reference sequence). Trimming removed 0 bases at V and 1 base at J, with 2 bases between. The CDR3 protein is CASSLSRTDTQYF. The CDR3, as DNA: TGTGCCAGCAGTTTATCCCGCACAGATACGCAGTATTTT.

The rearrangement joins TRBV6-1 to TRBJ2-5; TRBD1 agrees at 10 bases. The CDR3 sequence is 15 residues long. Trimming at V came to 3 bases and at J to 5 bases, leaving 6 bases not matched to a gene. The germline CDR1 and CDR2 sequences are MNHNS and SASEGT. CDR3 loop: CASSDETGGEETQYF. The CDR3 bases are TGTGCCAGCAGTGACGAGACAGGGGGCGAGGAGACCCAGTACTTC.

This clone was detected a few times. V and J are TRBV4-1 and TRBJ1-4; no definite D call. With 1 base removed from V and 8 bases from J, the gap between germline ends came to 8 bases. CDR3 size: 13 residues. CDR1 and CDR2 (germline): MGHRA, YSYEKL. The CDR3 sequence is CASSQVDGEKLFF. CDR3 nucleotides: TGCGCCAGCAGCCAAGTTGACGGGGAAAAACTGTTTTTT.

The chain links TRBV28 to TRBJ2-5, with 7 bases aligning to TRBD1. Germline lookup yields CDR1 MDHEN and CDR2 SYDVKM. CDR3 length: 15 amino acids. The V segment lost 2 bases and the J segment 4 bases; nucleotides outside the gene matches: 7. The DNA for the CDR3 is TGTGCCAGCAGTTTACCATTAGGGGGCCGAGAGACCCAGTACTTC. This encodes CASSLPLGGRETQYF.

The rearrangement links TRBV29-1 to TRBJ2-1; 8 bases are a match to TRBD2. The J segment lost 2 bases and the V segment lost 6 bases, leaving 18 bases of the junction unmatched. This CDR3 is 18 amino acids long. Germline loops: CDR1 SQVTM, CDR2 ANQGSEA. In nucleotides, the CDR3 is TGCAGCGTACGGCTCGTGGGGGCATCACTAGCGGCCTACAATGAGCAGTTCTTC. Its translation: CSVRLVGASLAAYNEQFF.

This rearrangement joins TRBV5-4 to TRBJ1-4; a possible D gene is TRBD1 (5 bases). V was pared by 4 bases and J by 2 bases, with 15 bases between. CDR3 length equals 16 residues. The germline V gene has CDR1 SGHNT and CDR2 YYREEE (reference sequence). CDR3 sequence: CASSPGGASTNEKLFF. The CDR3 DNA sequence: TGTGCCAGCAGCCCGGGTGGGGCCTCTACTAATGAAAAACTGTTTTTT.

The chain has TRBV4-1 and TRBJ2-7, with D hard to call. CDR1 MGHRA and CDR2 YSYEKL come from the germline V gene. The V gene lost 3 bases and the J gene lost 0 bases, with 12 bases spanning the gap. This CDR3 has 15 amino acids. CDR3 nucleotides: TGCGCCAGCAGCCAGGGTACCCAGGTCTCCTACGAGCAGTACTTC. It specifies CASSQGTQVSYEQYF.

V is TRBV5-1 and J is TRBJ1-2; 8 nucleotides line up with TRBD1. The CDR3 runs to 14 residues. The V and J ends lost 3 bases and 7 bases, in that order; junction bases with no gene match: 8. Germline loops: CDR1 SGHRS, CDR2 YFSETQ. CDR3 nucleotide sequence: TGCGCCAGCAGCTATGGACAGGGTCAGGGTGGCTACACCTTC. Translating gives CASSYGQGQGGYTF.

On this clone itself: The germline gene is not matched at one end of the junction; a read error may be the cause. This rearrangement joins TRBV28 to TRBJ1-2; 7 positions agree with TRBD1. The CDR3 length is 15 residues. Germline-derived CDR1 and CDR2 are MDHEN and SYDVKM. CDR3 region: CASSLQSGGPDRLPF. DNA of the CDR3: TGTGCCAGCAGTTTACAATCGGGTGGACCGGACAGGCTCCCCTTC.

The chain has TRBV2 and TRBJ2-7; D is undetermined. The germline CDR1 and CDR2 sequences are SNHLY and FYNNEI. V was cut by 1 base and J by 2 bases, with 6 bases left in between. This CDR3 region has 13 residues. This CDR3 reads CASSEDSTYEQYF. The CDR3 DNA is TGTGCCAGCAGTGAAGACAGTACCTACGAGCAGTACTTC.

V and J are TRBV6-1 and TRBJ1-2; perhaps TRBD1 as D (5 bases). The V gene's germline CDR1 is MNHNS and CDR2 SASEGT. The CDR3 consists of 14 residues. Trimming took 1 base from V and 3 from J, leaving 9 bases between them. CDR3 nucleotide sequence: TGTGCCAGCAGTGAAGGCAGGGTGTACTATGGCTACACCTTC. It translates to CASSEGRVYYGYTF.

The chain employs TRBV19 and TRBJ2-5, with D hard to call. Germline V gene data show CDR1 as LNHDA and CDR2 as SQIVND (reference sequence). The CDR3 sequence is 13 residues long. With 4 bases removed from V and 2 bases from J, the gap between germline ends came to 8 bases. CDR3 sequence reads: CASSRRIQETQYF. CDR3 DNA: TGTGCCAGTAGTAGGCGGATACAAGAGACCCAGTACTTC.

The V and J genes are TRBV9 and TRBJ1-3; D remains unclear. This CDR3 is 16 amino acids long. Between the trimmed V and J ends, which lost 2 bases and 2 bases, there was a span of 14 bases. Germline lookup yields CDR1 SGDLS and CDR2 YYNGEE. CDR3 nucleotides: TGTGCCAGCAGCGTCGACGTCAGGTTGACTGGAAACACCATATATTTT. Translation: CASSVDVRLTGNTIYF.